These 32 T cell receptor beta chains were all obtained from the same sample, sequenced in a study of T cell changes during pregnancy in multiple sclerosis. The data were produced by immunoSEQ multiplex PCR, yet TCRdb's version contains in-frame clones alone and is incomplete. Among about 68,000 clones listed, around 90% were seen once. Source: peripheral blood, taken in the second trimester of pregnancy. The receptors were sampled from a female donor with multiple sclerosis, enrolled in a pregnancy study.

The chain uses TRBV10-3 and TRBJ1-3; 8 bases match TRBD1. The CDR3 consists of 18 residues. V trimming: 6 bases; J trimming: 0 bases; junction bases outside the gene matches: 13. The germline V gene encodes CDR1 ENHRY and CDR2 SYGVKD. The CDR3 region has the DNA TGTGCCATCAGAGCCTCCGGGACAGGCAACGACTCTGGAAACACCATATATTTT. As protein: CAIRASGTGNDSGNTIYF.

V and J are TRBV7-2 and TRBJ2-7; 10 nucleotides line up with TRBD2. Germline loops: CDR1 SGHTA, CDR2 FQGNSA. The CDR3 has 14 amino acids. V gave up 8 bases and J gave up 4 bases; unmatched junction bases: 8. The CDR3 here is CASFALAGEYEQYF. The CDR3 DNA reads as TGTGCCAGCTTCGCGCTAGCGGGGGAATACGAGCAGTACTTC.

The V call is TRBV7-2, the J call TRBJ1-2; D possibly corresponds to TRBD1 (6 bases). The CDR3 spans 13 residues. The ends were cut back, 2 bases at V and 6 bases at J, with 10 bases in the middle. The germline CDR1 and CDR2 sequences are SGHTA and FQGNSA. The CDR3 DNA reads as TGTGCCAGCAGCTTAATGGGGGCGAATGGCTACACCTTC. Its translation is CASSLMGANGYTF. The whole variable domain, remainder taken from reference TRBV7-2 and TRBJ1-2, is GAGVSQSPSNKVTEKGKDVELRCDPISGHTALYWYRQSLGQGLEFLIYFQGNSAPDKSGLPSDRFSAERTGGSVSTLTIQRTQQEDSAVYLCASSLMGANGYTFGSGTRLTVV.

This sequence joins TRBV11-2 and TRBJ1-2, with TRBD1 identical over 11 bases. The CDR3 loop spans 14 amino acids. CDR1 is SGHAT, CDR2 FQNNGV, per germline. J lost 7 bases, V lost 5 bases, and 6 bases had no gene match. CDR3 loop: CASSTRDRGFGYTF. CDR3 sequence (DNA): TGTGCCAGCAGCACCCGGGACAGGGGGTTTGGCTACACCTTC.

The chain joins TRBV19 to TRBJ2-1; 7 bases are shared with TRBD1. The V segment lost 5 bases and the J segment 4 bases; nucleotides outside the gene matches: 8. This CDR3 spans 15 amino acids. Germline CDR1 is LNHDA and CDR2 is SQIVND (reference sequence). Written as DNA, the CDR3 is TGTGCCAGTAGTCCCAGGGGGAGCGATTACAATGAGCAGTTCTTC. Translating it yields CASSPRGSDYNEQFF.

V gene TRBV6-6 combines with J gene TRBJ1-1, with D tentatively TRBD1 (6 bases). CDR1 is MNHNY, CDR2 SVGAGI, per germline (reference sequence). V was cut by 6 bases and J by 0 bases, with 17 bases left in between. The CDR3 sequence is 16 residues long. The CDR3 DNA reads TGTGCCAGCAGACGCGGACAGTCACCTATGAACACTGAAGCTTTCTTT. Protein sequence: CASRRGQSPMNTEAFF.

The rearrangement uses TRBV6-4 and TRBJ2-2; maybe TRBD1 (5 bases). Germline values: CDR1 MRHNA, CDR2 SNTAGT. The ends were cut back, 6 bases at V and 2 bases at J, with 16 bases in the middle. This CDR3 is 16 amino acids long. CDR3 in DNA: TGTGCCAGCAGCATATTACCGACAGAAAACACCGGGGAGCTGTTTTTT. Its translation is CASSILPTENTGELFF.

The chain links TRBV28 to TRBJ2-7; D may be TRBD2 (5 bases). CDR1 is MDHEN and CDR2 is SYDVKM in the germline V gene. The CDR3 is made up of 11 amino acids. V was cut by 11 bases and J by 3 bases, with 11 bases left in between. In nucleotides, the CDR3 is TGTGCCGTTACGGGATTCTACGAGCAGTACTTC. Translated, it gives CAVTGFYEQYF.

CDR3 protein: CASSPSGQGAGYTF. The CDR3 bases are TGTGCCAGCTCACCGTCGGGACAGGGAGCTGGCTACACCTTC. The V call is TRBV18, the J call TRBJ1-2, with TRBD1 matching 9 bases. Losses at the gene ends were 3 bases for V and 7 bases for J; bases not matched to a gene: 6. Germline CDR1 reads KGHSH; CDR2 reads LQKENI. The CDR3 is 14 residues long.

This clone has a handful of counts. The chain is built from TRBV27 and TRBJ1-5; possibly TRBD1 for D (6 bases). V lost 5 bases, J lost 3 bases, and 20 bases lay in between. Per the germline V gene, CDR1 is MNHEY and CDR2 is SMNVEV (reference sequence). The CDR3 covers 17 residues. The DNA of the CDR3 is TGTGCCAGCAGTCCACAGGGATCGGGTGTCGTCAATCAGCCCCAGCATTTT. Its translation is CASSPQGSGVVNQPQHF.

The rearrangement uses TRBV10-3 and TRBJ1-4; no firm D call. The CDR3 extends over 15 amino acids. The V end lost 3 bases, the J end lost 6 bases, and 14 bases lay between the germline ends. Germline CDR1 ENHRY, CDR2 SYGVKD. CDR3 coding DNA: TGTGCCATCAGTGACATCGCGAGGGTTGATGAAAAACTGTTTTTT. This codes for CAISDIARVDEKLFF.

The gene calls are TRBV7-9 and TRBJ1-6; TRBD1 matches at 8 bases. CDR3 length: 14 amino acids. Trimming removed 5 bases from V and 15 bases from J; junction bases left unmatched: 12. From germline, CDR1 is SEHNR and CDR2 FQNEAQ (reference sequence). The CDR3 sequence: CASSPSGQGRYLHF. The CDR3 DNA follows: TGTGCCAGCAGCCCTTCCGGACAGGGCAGGTACCTCCACTTT.

The chain carries TRBV9 and TRBJ2-3, with D perhaps matching TRBD2 (5 bases). This CDR3 has 15 residues. Germline CDR1 reads SGDLS; CDR2 reads YYNGEE. V gave up 0 bases and J gave up 2 bases, with 10 bases separating them. The CDR3 bases are TGTGCCAGCAGCGTAGTCGGGGAGAACACAGATACGCAGTATTTT. Translated: CASSVVGENTDTQYF.

This clone was counted a few times. The chain recombines TRBV9 with TRBJ1-1; a possible D gene is TRBD1 (6 bases). CDR1 and CDR2 (germline): SGDLS, YYNGEE. This CDR3 has 12 amino acids. V lost 3 bases and J 8 bases, leaving 11 bases between the germline ends. The CDR3 nucleotides are TGTGCCAGCAGCGCCGACGGACAGGAAGCTTTCTTT. Translation: CASSADGQEAFF.

As for this clone: The junction and the germline gene differ at one end; a read error may be behind it. The chain carries TRBV7-2 and TRBJ1-2; D is uncertain. CDR1 is SGHTA, CDR2 FQGNSA, per germline. This CDR3 contains 14 residues. CDR3 sequence (DNA): TGTGCCAGCAGCGTTAGCCCCCCAACTCTTCAGACGGACTTC. Translated: CASSVSPPTLQTDF.

The genes are TRBV2 and TRBJ1-3, with D perhaps TRBD1 (5 bases). CDR1 and CDR2 from the germline V gene are SNHLY and FYNNEI. Trimming left V 8 bases short and J 7 bases short, with 12 bases between. This CDR3 is 12 amino acids long. The CDR3: CASSPGWNTIYF. The CDR3 DNA follows: TGTGCCAGCTCCCCAGGGTGGAACACCATATATTTT.

V usage is TRBV19 and J usage is TRBJ1-5, with 8 positions matching TRBD1. V lost 7 bases, J lost 1 base, and 6 bases stayed unmatched. In germline, CDR1 is LNHDA, CDR2 SQIVND (reference sequence). This CDR3 is 15 amino acids long. This CDR3 reads CASTITGGSNQPQHF. CDR3 in DNA: TGTGCCAGTACCATAACAGGGGGGAGCAATCAGCCCCAGCATTTT.

Details on this clone: One end of the junction does not line up with germline, which may come from a read error. The sample contains more than one DNA sequence encoding this CDR3. V usage is TRBV7-7 and J usage is TRBJ2-5; TRBD2 aligns across 11 bases. The CDR3 has 16 residues. Germline CDR1 is SSHAT and CDR2 is FNYEAQ (reference sequence). CDR3 sequence (DNA): TGTGCTAGCAGCTTAGGGCTAGCGGGGGGTCAAGAGACCCAGTACTTC. This translates into CASSLGLAGGQETQYF.

This chain links TRBV14 with TRBJ2-6; D may be TRBD2 (5 bases). Germline-derived CDR1 and CDR2 are SGHDN and FVKESK. This CDR3 region has 17 residues. Trimming shortened V by 4 bases and J by 0 bases, and 13 bases separated the two germline ends. CDR3 amino acids: CASSLARLASGANVLTF. CDR3 DNA: TGTGCCAGCAGCCTGGCGCGGCTAGCCTCTGGGGCCAACGTCCTGACTTTC.

CDR3 protein: CASSPQGNYNSPLHF. The CDR3, as DNA: TGCGCCAGCAGCCCTCAGGGTAACTATAATTCACCCCTCCACTTT. The chain is built from TRBV4-3 and TRBJ1-6; D is possibly TRBD1 (5 bases). CDR1 is LGHNA and CDR2 is YSLEER in the germline V gene. This CDR3 is built from 15 residues. V was trimmed by 4 bases and J by 3 bases, leaving 10 bases between them.

This chain links TRBV9 with TRBJ1-2; D is unclear. The V and J ends lost 0 bases and 0 bases respectively, with 15 bases between them. In germline, CDR1 is SGDLS, CDR2 YYNGEE. There are 17 residues in the CDR3. The CDR3: CASSVDWQDSANYGYTF. In DNA form, the CDR3 reads TGTGCCAGCAGCGTAGATTGGCAGGACTCAGCTAACTATGGCTACACCTTC.

This chain joins TRBV18 and TRBJ2-3; D not certain. CDR1 KGHSH and CDR2 LQKENI come from the germline V gene. V gave up 1 base and J gave up 1 base, with 6 bases separating them. The CDR3 is made up of 14 amino acids. The CDR3 nucleotides are TGTGCCAGCTCACCACTGCCAGGCACAGATACGCAGTATTTT. Translating gives CASSPLPGTDTQYF.

The chain employs TRBV7-2 and TRBJ2-7; 10 positions match TRBD1. Germline CDR1 and CDR2: SGHTA and FQGNSA. The junction had 3 bases not matched to a gene; V was cut back by 2 bases and J by 2 bases. This CDR3 is 15 amino acids long. CDR3 loop: CASSLMTGGAYEQYF. CDR3 bases: TGTGCCAGCAGCTTAATGACAGGGGGCGCCTACGAGCAGTACTTC.

The chain links TRBV6-5 to TRBJ2-7; TRBD2 matches 9 bases. This CDR3 is 15 amino acids long. CDR1 is MNHEY, CDR2 SVGAGI, per germline. J gave up 5 bases and V 6 bases, and 11 bases lay outside the gene matches. CDR3 sequence (DNA): TGTGCCAGCAGGTCTTTAGCGGGGGCAGAACACGAGCAGTACTTC. Its protein product is CASRSLAGAEHEQYF.

V and J are TRBV10-3 and TRBJ1-3; TRBD1 might be the D (6 bases). This CDR3 is built from 13 residues. V gave up 9 bases and J gave up 0 bases, with 9 bases separating them. Germline CDR1 reads ENHRY; CDR2 reads SYGVKD. The CDR3: CAIRDISGNTIYF. The DNA for the CDR3 is TGTGCCATTAGGGACATCTCTGGAAACACCATATATTTT.

In DNA form, the CDR3 reads TGTGCCAGCAGCCAACGGGGATCCAATCAGCCCCAGCATTTT. It translates to CASSQRGSNQPQHF. The chain employs TRBV7-9 and TRBJ1-5; D gene unclear. Germline CDR1 is SEHNR and CDR2 is FQNEAQ (reference sequence). The germline V and J ends were trimmed by 5 bases and 3 bases, with 11 bases remaining between them. The CDR3 length is 14 residues.

This chain joins TRBV19 and TRBJ1-2, with 7 bases lining up with TRBD1. The J segment lost 8 bases and the V segment lost 6 bases, leaving 9 bases of the junction unmatched. Looked up from germline, CDR1 is LNHDA and CDR2 is SQIVND (reference sequence). The length of the CDR3 is 13 residues. The CDR3, as DNA: TGTGCCAGTAGAAAAGAGGGACAGCGAGGCTACACCTTC. This translates into CASRKEGQRGYTF. Using reference TRBV19 and TRBJ1-2 for the parts outside the CDR3, the full variable domain is DGGITQSPKYLFRKEGQNVTLSCEQNLNHDAMYWYRQDPGQGLRLIYYSQIVNDFQKGDIAEGYSVSREKKESFPLTVTSAQKNPTAFYLCASRKEGQRGYTFGSGTRLTVV.

V usage is TRBV10-3 and J usage is TRBJ2-7; 10 nucleotides align to TRBD1. With 1 base clipped from V and 2 bases from J, the junction kept 8 bases outside the gene matches. This CDR3 has 17 residues. Germline values: CDR1 ENHRY, CDR2 SYGVKD. CDR3 nucleotides: TGTGCCATCAGTGAGTACCCGGGACAGGGGAAAGCCTACGAGCAGTACTTC. Translated, it gives CAISEYPGQGKAYEQYF.

The chain combines TRBV5-5 with TRBJ1-2, with D hard to call. The CDR3 contains 14 residues. Trimming took off 0 bases at V and 2 bases at J, with 8 bases between the two ends. Per germline, CDR1 SGHKS and CDR2 YYEKEE (reference sequence). CDR3 sequence reads: CASSLGGGNYGYTF. CDR3 nucleotide sequence: TGTGCCAGCAGCTTGGGTGGAGGAAACTATGGCTACACCTTC.

The chain has TRBV2 and TRBJ2-3; D gene uncertain. The germline V gene has CDR1 SNHLY and CDR2 FYNNEI. This CDR3 has 14 amino acids. V lost 6 bases, J lost 7 bases, and 17 bases lay in between. CDR3 region: CASSSTTGRNTQYF. DNA for the CDR3: TGTGCCAGCAGCTCTACTACCGGTAGGAATACGCAGTATTTT.

The V gene is TRBV5-6, the J gene TRBJ2-7, with TRBD2 identical over 15 bases. The CDR3 sequence is 15 residues long. V shed 4 bases and J 3 bases; nucleotides not matched to a gene: 2. From germline, CDR1 is SGHDT and CDR2 YYEEEE. DNA of the CDR3: TGTGCCAGCAGCCCGGGACTAGCGGGGGGCTACGAGCAGTACTTC. Translating it yields CASSPGLAGGYEQYF. Drawing the rest from reference TRBV5-6 and TRBJ2-7, the complete variable domain is DAGVTQSPTHLIKTRGQQVTLRCSPKSGHDTVSWYQQALGQGPQFIFQYYEEEERQRGNFPDRFSGHQFPNYSSELNVNALLLGDSALYLCASSPGLAGGYEQYFGPGTRLTVT.

The V gene is TRBV5-1, the J gene TRBJ1-2, with 7 bases identical to TRBD1. CDR3 size: 13 residues. Per germline, CDR1 SGHRS and CDR2 YFSETQ. With 5 bases clipped from V and 6 bases from J, the junction kept 7 bases outside the gene matches. CDR3 amino acids: CASSQDRVDGYTF. Written as DNA, the CDR3 is TGCGCCAGCAGTCAAGACAGGGTGGATGGCTACACCTTC.